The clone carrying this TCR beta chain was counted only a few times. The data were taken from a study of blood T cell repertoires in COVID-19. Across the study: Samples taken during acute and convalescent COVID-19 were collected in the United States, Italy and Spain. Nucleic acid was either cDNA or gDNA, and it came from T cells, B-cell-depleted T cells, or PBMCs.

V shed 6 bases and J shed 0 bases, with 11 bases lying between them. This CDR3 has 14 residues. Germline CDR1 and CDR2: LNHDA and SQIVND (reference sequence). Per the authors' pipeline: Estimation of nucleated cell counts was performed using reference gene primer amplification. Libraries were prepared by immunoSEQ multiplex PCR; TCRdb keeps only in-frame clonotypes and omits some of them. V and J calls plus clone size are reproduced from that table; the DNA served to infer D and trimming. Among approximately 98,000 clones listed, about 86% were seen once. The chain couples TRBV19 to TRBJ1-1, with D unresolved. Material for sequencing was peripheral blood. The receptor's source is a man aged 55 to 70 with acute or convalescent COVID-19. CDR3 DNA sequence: TGTGCCAGTAGATATGCGGCTGTGAACACTGAAGCTTTCTTT. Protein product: CASRYAAVNTEAFF. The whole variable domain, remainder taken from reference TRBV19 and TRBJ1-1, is DGGITQSPKYLFRKEGQNVTLSCEQNLNHDAMYWYRQDPGQGLRLIYYSQIVNDFQKGDIAEGYSVSREKKESFPLTVTSAQKNPTAFYLCASRYAAVNTEAFFGQGTRLTVV.